This T cell receptor (beta chain) was captured in a study of blood T cell repertoires in COVID-19. Study as a whole: Some COVID-19 samples were acute and others convalescent; all came from the United States, Italy and Spain. T cells, B-cell-depleted T cells, or PBMCs provided the cDNA or gDNA that served as material.

Germline-derived CDR1 and CDR2 are SSHAT and FNYEAQ (reference sequence). With 6 bases clipped from V and 2 bases from J, the junction kept 8 bases outside the gene matches. CDR3 size: 15 residues. Under the authors' procedure: Amplified reference gene primers provided the basis for estimating nucleated cell counts. Assay: immunoSEQ multiplex PCR; the TCRdb copy retains only in-frame clones and omits some. From that table come the V and J calls and clone size; the DNA was used to work out D and trimming. The data contain 65,000 to 85,000 clones, 85% to 90% of them seen just once; the ten biggest clones take up over 2.5%.

The sequenced material came from peripheral blood. This TCR was recovered from a human donor in a cohort sampled during active COVID-19. V gene TRBV7-7 combines with J gene TRBJ2-5; 8 bases line up with TRBD2. This chain's CDR3 is CASSSTSGRQETQYF. The CDR3 coding sequence is TGTGCCAGCAGTTCTACTAGCGGAAGACAAGAGACCCAGTACTTC.